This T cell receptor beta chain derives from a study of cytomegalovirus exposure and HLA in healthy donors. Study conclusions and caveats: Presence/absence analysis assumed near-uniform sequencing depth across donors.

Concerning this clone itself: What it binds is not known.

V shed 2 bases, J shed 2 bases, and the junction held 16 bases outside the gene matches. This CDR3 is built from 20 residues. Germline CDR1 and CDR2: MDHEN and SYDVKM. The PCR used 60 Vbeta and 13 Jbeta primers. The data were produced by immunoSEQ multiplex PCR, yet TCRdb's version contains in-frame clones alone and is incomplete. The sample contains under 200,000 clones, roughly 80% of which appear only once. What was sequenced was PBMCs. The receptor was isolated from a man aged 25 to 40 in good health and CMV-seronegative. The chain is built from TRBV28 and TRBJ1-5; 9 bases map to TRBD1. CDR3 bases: TGTGCCAGCAGTTTAGGTAAAGTTGGGACAGGGCTGATGGGCAATCAGCCCCAGCATTTT. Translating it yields CASSLGKVGTGLMGNQPQHF.